The clone carrying this T cell receptor (beta chain) has just a few counts. RNA was extracted and reverse transcribed into cDNA as the sequencing template. Only in-frame clones appear in the TCRdb table, and some are missing; sequencing was by immunoSEQ multiplex PCR. The profile shows approximately 210,000 clones, over 60% of them singletons. As for treatment: oral pan-JAK inhibitor, 5-10 mg twice daily. The sample comes from a study of CD8+ T cells in alopecia areata. The CDR3 extends over 12 amino acids. Germline loops: CDR1 SQVTM, CDR2 ANQGSEA. V was clipped by 4 bases and J by 1 base, with 7 bases between them.

Sequenced material: CD4+ T cells sorted from blood, taken around week 42, from a patient treated with tofacitinib. The rearrangement joins TRBV29-1 to TRBJ2-5, with no clear D. The TCR sequence derives from a human donor with alopecia areata. The CDR3 sequence is CSVGVPQETQYF. CDR3 coding DNA: TGCAGCGTTGGAGTACCCCAAGAGACCCAGTACTTC. Looking up the rest from reference TRBV29-1 and TRBJ2-5 gives the full variable domain: SAVISQKPSRDICQRGTSLTIQCQVDSQVTMMFWYRQQPGQSLTLIATANQGSEATYESGFVIDKFPISRPNLTFSTLTVSNMSPEDSSIYLCSVGVPQETQYFGPGTRLLVL.